What follows are 10 T cell receptor beta chains derived from one specimen sequenced in a study of blood T cell repertoires in COVID-19. The protocol was immunoSEQ multiplex PCR, while the TCRdb copy is restricted to in-frame clones and leaves out a portion. In the table there are some 330,000 clones, roughly 89% of which are singletons. The sequenced sample was peripheral blood. Receptors originate from a woman aged 30 to 39 with COVID-19, enrolled during active disease.

Here the CDR3 DNA reads TGTGCCAGCAGGGAGGGAAACTCCTACGAGCAGTACTTC. It translates to CASREGNSYEQYF. The V call is TRBV6-5, the J call TRBJ2-7, with TRBD2 as a possible D gene (6 bases). V lost 6 bases, J lost 0 bases, and 9 bases lay in between. The length of the CDR3 is 13 residues. Germline V gene lookup returns CDR1 MNHEY and CDR2 SVGAGI.

This clone occurred once. This rearrangement joins TRBV15 to TRBJ2-2; 7 bases align to TRBD2. The junction had 4 bases not matched to a gene; V was cut back by 0 bases and J by 0 bases. CDR1 and CDR2 (germline): LNHNV, YYDKDF (reference sequence). The CDR3 is made up of 17 amino acids. CDR3 in DNA: TGTGCCACCAGCAGAGATCGCAGCGGGACGAACACCGGGGAGCTGTTTTTT. This codes for CATSRDRSGTNTGELFF. Complete variable domain (other parts from reference TRBV15 and TRBJ2-2): DAMVIQNPRYQVTQFGKPVTLSCSQTLNHNVMYWYQQKSSQAPKLLFHYYDKDFNNEADTPDNFQSRRPNTSFCFLDIRSPGLGDTAMYLCATSRDRSGTNTGELFFGEGSRLTVL.

This chain joins TRBV19 and TRBJ1-6; 7 bases map to TRBD1. V lost 4 bases to trimming and J lost 7 bases; unmatched junction nucleotides: 7. Germline CDR1 and CDR2: LNHDA and SQIVND (reference sequence). The CDR3 length is 15 residues. The CDR3 DNA follows: TGTGCCAGTAGTACCCAAACAGGGGCCAATTCACCCCTCCACTTT. Its translation is CASSTQTGANSPLHF.

The CDR3 coding sequence is TGTGCCAGCAGCCAAGAGCTGGGGGCTTATACTGAAGCTTTCTTT. Translating gives CASSQELGAYTEAFF. This chain joins TRBV3-1 (or the pseudogene TRBV3-2) and TRBJ1-1, with D perhaps matching TRBD1 (6 bases). Germline lookup yields CDR1 LGHDT and CDR2 YNNKEL (reference sequence). CDR3 length equals 15 residues. Trimming removed 0 bases at V and 5 bases at J, with 13 bases between.

This clone was seen more than once but under ten times. The CDR3 DNA is TGTGCCAGCTCACCATACAATTCCGGGACAGGGTTTGAAGCTTTCTTT. It yields the protein CASSPYNSGTGFEAFF. The chain uses TRBV18 and TRBJ1-1, with 9 nucleotides matching TRBD1. V lost 2 bases to trimming and J lost 7 bases; unmatched junction nucleotides: 11. Looked up from germline, CDR1 is KGHSH and CDR2 is LQKENI. CDR3 length: 16 amino acids.

The chain has TRBV5-6 and TRBJ1-2; D is unresolved. The CDR3 has 18 residues. V was clipped by 4 bases and J by 4 bases, with 26 bases between them. Germline CDR1 is SGHDT and CDR2 is YYEEEE. The CDR3 spells CASSPRTQRIKDPYGYTF. For the CDR3, the DNA is TGTGCCAGCAGCCCTCGAACCCAGCGTATCAAAGACCCCTATGGCTACACCTTC.

The chain combines TRBV6-5 with TRBJ1-2; D may be TRBD1 (5 bases). The CDR3 has 14 amino acids. Trimming pared 7 bases from V and 1 base from J, leaving 13 bases between. The germline V gene has CDR1 MNHEY and CDR2 SVGAGI. The CDR3 sequence: CASKSRQINYGYTF. The CDR3 DNA follows: TGTGCCAGCAAGTCCCGACAGATTAACTATGGCTACACCTTC.

The chain uses TRBV2 and TRBJ1-5; D unclear. The CDR3 is 15 residues long. Germline V gene sequence: CDR1 SNHLY, CDR2 FYNNEI. V was clipped by 3 bases and J by 7 bases, with 16 bases between them. Here the CDR3 DNA reads TGTGCCAGCAGTGACGAGGCGTTGGGAGTACAGCCCCAGCATTTT. Translating gives CASSDEALGVQPQHF.

V and J are TRBV28 and TRBJ2-2, with D tentatively TRBD1 (5 bases). Germline CDR1 is MDHEN and CDR2 is SYDVKM. This CDR3 is 18 amino acids long. Trimming took 6 bases from V and 0 from J, leaving 20 bases between them. CDR3 loop: CASSRISLTAANTGELFF. In nucleotides, the CDR3 is TGTGCCAGCAGCCGAATATCCCTGACAGCCGCGAACACCGGGGAGCTGTTTTTT. The full variable domain, rest sourced from reference TRBV28 and TRBJ2-2, is DVKVTQSSRYLVKRTGEKVFLECVQDMDHENMFWYRQDPGLGLRLIYFSYDVKMKEKGDIPEGYSVSREKKERFSLILESASTNQTSMYLCASSRISLTAANTGELFFGEGSRLTVL.

The chain links TRBV7-6 to TRBJ2-5; D call uncertain. This CDR3 has 14 amino acids. V lost 4 bases, J lost 0 bases, and 9 bases lay in between. Germline V CDR1 and CDR2: SGHVS, FNYEAQ. This CDR3 reads CASSSQVYQETQYF. Written as DNA, the CDR3 is TGTGCCAGCAGCTCGCAGGTTTACCAAGAGACCCAGTACTTC.